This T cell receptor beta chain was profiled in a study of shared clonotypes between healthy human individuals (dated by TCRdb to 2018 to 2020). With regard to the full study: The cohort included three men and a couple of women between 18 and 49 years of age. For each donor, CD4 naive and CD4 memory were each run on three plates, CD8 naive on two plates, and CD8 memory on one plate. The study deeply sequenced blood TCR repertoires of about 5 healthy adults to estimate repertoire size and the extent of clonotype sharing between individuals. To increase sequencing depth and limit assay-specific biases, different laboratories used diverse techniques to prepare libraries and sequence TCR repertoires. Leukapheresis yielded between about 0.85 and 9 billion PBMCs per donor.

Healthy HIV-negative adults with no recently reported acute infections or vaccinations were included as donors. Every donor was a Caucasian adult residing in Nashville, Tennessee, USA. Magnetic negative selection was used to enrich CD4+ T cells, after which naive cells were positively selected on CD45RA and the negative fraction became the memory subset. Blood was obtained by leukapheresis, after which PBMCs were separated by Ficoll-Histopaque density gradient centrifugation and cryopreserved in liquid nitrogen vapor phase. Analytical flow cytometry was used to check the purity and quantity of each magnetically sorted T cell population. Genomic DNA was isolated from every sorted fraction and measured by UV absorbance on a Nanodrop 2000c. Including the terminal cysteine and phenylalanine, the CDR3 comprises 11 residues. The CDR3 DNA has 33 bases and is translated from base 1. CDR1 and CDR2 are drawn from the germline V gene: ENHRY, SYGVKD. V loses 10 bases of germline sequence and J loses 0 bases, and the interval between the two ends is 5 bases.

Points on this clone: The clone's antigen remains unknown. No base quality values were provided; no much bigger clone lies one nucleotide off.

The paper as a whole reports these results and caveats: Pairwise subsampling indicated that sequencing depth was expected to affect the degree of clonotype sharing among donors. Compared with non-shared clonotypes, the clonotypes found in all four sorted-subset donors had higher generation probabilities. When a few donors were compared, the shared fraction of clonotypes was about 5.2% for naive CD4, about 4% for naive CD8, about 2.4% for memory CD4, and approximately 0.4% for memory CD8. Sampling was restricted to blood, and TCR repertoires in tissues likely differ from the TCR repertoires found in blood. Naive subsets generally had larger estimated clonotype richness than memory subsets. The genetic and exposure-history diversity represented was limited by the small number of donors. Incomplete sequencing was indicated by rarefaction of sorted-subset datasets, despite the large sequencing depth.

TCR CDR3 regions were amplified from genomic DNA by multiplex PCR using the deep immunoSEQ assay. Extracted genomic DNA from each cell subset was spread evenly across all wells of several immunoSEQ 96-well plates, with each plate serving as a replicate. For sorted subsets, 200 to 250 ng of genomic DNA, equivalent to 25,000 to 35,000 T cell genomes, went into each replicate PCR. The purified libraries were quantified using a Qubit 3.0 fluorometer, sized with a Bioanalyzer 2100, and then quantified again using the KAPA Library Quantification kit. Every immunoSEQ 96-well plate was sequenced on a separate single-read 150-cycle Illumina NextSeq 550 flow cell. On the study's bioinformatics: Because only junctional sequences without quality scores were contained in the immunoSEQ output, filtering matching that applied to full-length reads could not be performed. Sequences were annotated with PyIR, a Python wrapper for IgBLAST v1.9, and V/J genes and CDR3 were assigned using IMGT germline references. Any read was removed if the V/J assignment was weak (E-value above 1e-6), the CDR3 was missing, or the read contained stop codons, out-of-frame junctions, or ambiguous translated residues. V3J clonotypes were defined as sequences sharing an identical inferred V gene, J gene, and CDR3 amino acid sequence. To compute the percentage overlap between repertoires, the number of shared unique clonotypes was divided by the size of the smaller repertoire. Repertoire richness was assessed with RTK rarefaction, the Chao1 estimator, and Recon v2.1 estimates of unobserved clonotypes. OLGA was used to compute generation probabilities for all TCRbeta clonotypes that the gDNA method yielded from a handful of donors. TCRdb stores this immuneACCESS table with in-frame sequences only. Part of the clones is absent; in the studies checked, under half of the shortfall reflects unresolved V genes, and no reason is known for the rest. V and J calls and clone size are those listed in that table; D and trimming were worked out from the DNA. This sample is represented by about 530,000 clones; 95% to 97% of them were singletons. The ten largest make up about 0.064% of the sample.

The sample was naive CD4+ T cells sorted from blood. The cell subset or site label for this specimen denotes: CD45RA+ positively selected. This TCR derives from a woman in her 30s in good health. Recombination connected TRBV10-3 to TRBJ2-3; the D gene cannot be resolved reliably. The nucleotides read TGTGCCAGCCGTAGCACAGATACGCAGTATTTT. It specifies CASRSTDTQYF.